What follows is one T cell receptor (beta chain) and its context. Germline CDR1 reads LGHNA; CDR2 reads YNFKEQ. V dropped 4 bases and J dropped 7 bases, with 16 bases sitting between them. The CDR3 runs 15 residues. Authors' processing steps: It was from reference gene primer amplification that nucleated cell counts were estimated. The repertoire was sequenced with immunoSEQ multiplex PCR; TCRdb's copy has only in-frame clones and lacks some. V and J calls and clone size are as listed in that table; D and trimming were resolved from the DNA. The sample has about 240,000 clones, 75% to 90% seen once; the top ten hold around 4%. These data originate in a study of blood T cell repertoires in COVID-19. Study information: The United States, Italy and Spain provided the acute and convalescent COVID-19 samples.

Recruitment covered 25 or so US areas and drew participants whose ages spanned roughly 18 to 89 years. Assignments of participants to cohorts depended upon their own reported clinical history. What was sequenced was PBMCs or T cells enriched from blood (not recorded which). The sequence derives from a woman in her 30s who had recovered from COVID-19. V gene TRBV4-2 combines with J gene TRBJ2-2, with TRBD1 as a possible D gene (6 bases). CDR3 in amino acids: CASSPRTTGIGELFF. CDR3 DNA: TGTGCCAGCAGCCCCCGAACCACAGGGATCGGGGAGCTGTTTTTT.